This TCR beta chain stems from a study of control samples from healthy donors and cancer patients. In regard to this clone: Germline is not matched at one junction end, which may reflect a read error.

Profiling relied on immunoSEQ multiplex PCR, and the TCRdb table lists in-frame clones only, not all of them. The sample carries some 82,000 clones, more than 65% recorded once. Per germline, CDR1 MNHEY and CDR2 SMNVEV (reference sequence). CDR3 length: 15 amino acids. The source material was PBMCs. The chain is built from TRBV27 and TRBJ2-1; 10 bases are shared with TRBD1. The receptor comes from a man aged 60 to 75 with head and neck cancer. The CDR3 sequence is CASSLWTGGDNEQFF. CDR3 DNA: TGTGCCAGCAGCTTATGGACAGGGGGGGACAATGAGCAGTTCTTC.